The next 2 T cell receptor beta chains were all read from a single sample in a study of blood T cell repertoires in COVID-19. TCRdb's table, derived via immunoSEQ multiplex PCR, lists solely in-frame clones and lacks some. The repertoire has 80,000 to 100,000 clones, roughly 84% of them found once; the top ten carry approximately 12%. The sequencing input was peripheral blood. These receptors all come from a woman aged 55-70 years in a cohort sampled during active or convalescent COVID-19.

The chain recombines TRBV9 with TRBJ2-1; D gene uncertain. Trimming cost V 0 bases and J 3 bases, with 10 bases left between them. From germline, CDR1 is SGDLS and CDR2 YYNGEE. CDR3 size: 15 residues. CDR3 coding DNA: TGTGCCAGCAGCGTAGAACTCGCCTTCTACAATGAGCAGTTCTTC. It translates to CASSVELAFYNEQFF.

The chain links TRBV12-3 or TRBV12-4 to TRBJ1-2, with D maybe TRBD1 (5 bases). The CDR3 loop spans 12 amino acids. V was trimmed by 6 bases and J by 12 bases, leaving 17 bases between them. The CDR3 here is CASRTSPGHHTF. CDR3 in DNA: TGTGCCAGCAGAACCTCCCCCGGACATCACACCTTC.